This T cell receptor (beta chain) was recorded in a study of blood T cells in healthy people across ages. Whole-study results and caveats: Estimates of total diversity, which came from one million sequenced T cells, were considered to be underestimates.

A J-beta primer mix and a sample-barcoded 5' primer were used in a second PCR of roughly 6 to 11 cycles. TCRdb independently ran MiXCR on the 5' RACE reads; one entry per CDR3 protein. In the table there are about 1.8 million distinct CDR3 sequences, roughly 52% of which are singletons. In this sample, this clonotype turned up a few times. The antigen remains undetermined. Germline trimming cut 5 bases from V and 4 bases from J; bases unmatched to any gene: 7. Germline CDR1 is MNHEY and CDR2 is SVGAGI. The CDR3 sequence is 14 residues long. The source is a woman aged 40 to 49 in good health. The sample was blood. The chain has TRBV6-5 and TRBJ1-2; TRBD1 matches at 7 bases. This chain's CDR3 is CASSEGARSYGYTF. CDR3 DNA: TGTGCCAGCAGTGAGGGGGCGCGCAGCTATGGCTACACCTTC.